Below are 24 T cell receptor beta chains sequenced from a single sample in a study of regulatory T cells in long-lasting Graves disease. Specified time point: newly diagnosed GD, antithyroid drugs for less than 3 months. Extracted RNA from PBMCs served as the source of the TCR library. Combining iRepertoire HTBI primers with Arm-PCR of CDR3 regions, the authors built TCR beta libraries. TCRdb called the multiplex PCR reads again in MiXCR, with one record for every CDR3 protein. The sample carries 500,000 or so distinct CDR3 sequences, 14% recorded once. In addition, the sample was reused for a study of T cells in Graves' hyperthyroidism and ophthalmopathy.

Sequenced here: peripheral blood mononuclear cells (PBMCs), sampled at new diagnosis, from a patient treated with antithyroid drugs. The receptors were gathered from a woman in her forties or fifties with Graves disease.

This clonotype was detected ten times or more. V gene TRBV6-5 combines with J gene TRBJ2-7; 12 positions match TRBD2. Losses at the gene ends were 2 bases for V and 7 bases for J; bases not matched to a gene: 6. Germline V gene sequence: CDR1 MNHEY, CDR2 SVGAGI. The CDR3 totals 15 residues. The DNA of the CDR3 is TGTGCCAGCAGTTACACGACTAGCGGGAGTTTTGAGCAGTACTTC. Its protein product is CASSYTTSGSFEQYF.

This clonotype was counted many times. The CDR3 loop is CASSWTSGRYEQYF. The CDR3, as DNA: TGTGCCAGCAGTTGGACTAGCGGGAGGTACGAGCAGTACTTC. The V gene is TRBV7-8, the J gene TRBJ2-7; 14 positions match TRBD2. J was trimmed by 4 bases and V by 6 bases; bases with no gene match: 2. Germline V gene lookup returns CDR1 SGHVS and CDR2 FQNEAQ. CDR3 size: 14 residues.

This clonotype was detected many times. The chain has TRBV11-2 and TRBJ2-3; TRBD2 agrees at 11 bases. Germline values: CDR1 SGHAT, CDR2 FQNNGV. This CDR3 is built from 16 residues. V gave up 4 bases and J gave up 4 bases; unmatched junction bases: 7. In DNA, the CDR3 is TGTGCCAGCAGCTCTACTAGCGGGAGTTCCCCAGATACGCAGTATTTT. Amino acid sequence: CASSSTSGSSPDTQYF.

This clonotype was observed many times. This rearrangement joins TRBV6-1 to TRBJ2-7; D unresolved. Germline lookup yields CDR1 MNHNS and CDR2 SASEGT. The CDR3 has 15 amino acids. The V end lost 2 bases, the J end lost 2 bases, and 13 bases lay between the germline ends. The CDR3 here is CASSETVNRPYEQYF. CDR3 nucleotides: TGTGCCAGCAGTGAAACGGTAAATAGGCCCTACGAGCAGTACTTC.

This clonotype was seen only a few times. The CDR3 loop reads CASSPLRQQETQYF. CDR3 coding DNA: TGTGCCAGCAGTCCCTTGCGTCAGCAAGAGACCCAGTACTTC. The chain carries TRBV28 and TRBJ2-5; no clear D gene. The CDR3 is 14 residues long. Germline CDR1 and CDR2: MDHEN and SYDVKM. Trimming removed 5 bases at V and 2 bases at J, with 12 bases between.

This clonotype was detected ten times or more. The genes are TRBV6-1 and TRBJ2-7, with D unresolved. The CDR3 contains 12 residues. Trimming removed 7 bases at V and 2 bases at J, with 9 bases between. Germline loops: CDR1 MNHNS, CDR2 SASEGT. CDR3 coding DNA: TGTGCCAGCAACGTATTACCCTACGAGCAGTACTTC. Residues: CASNVLPYEQYF.

The sample holds many counts of this clonotype. The rearrangement links TRBV3-1 to TRBJ2-1; 9 nucleotides line up with TRBD2. CDR3 length: 16 residues. Germline V gene lookup returns CDR1 LGHDT and CDR2 YNNKEL (reference sequence). The V segment lost 5 bases and the J segment 7 bases; nucleotides outside the gene matches: 12. For the CDR3, the DNA is TGTGCCAGCAGCTATCAGGAACCGGGACTAGCTAATGAGCAGTTCTTC. Residues: CASSYQEPGLANEQFF.

This chain connects TRBV5-1 to TRBJ2-3, with D perhaps assigned TRBD1 or TRBD2 (5 bases each). The V gene's germline CDR1 is SGHRS and CDR2 YFSETQ. The CDR3 consists of 15 residues. The V end was cut by 4 bases, the J end by 1 base, with 13 bases between. The CDR3 protein is CASSPGTVGTDTQYF. CDR3 sequence (DNA): TGCGCCAGCAGCCCCGGGACGGTGGGCACAGATACGCAGTATTTT.

This clonotype was seen more than once but under ten times. The chain recombines TRBV13 with TRBJ2-2; 7 nucleotides align to TRBD2. The CDR3 consists of 18 residues. The V gene end was trimmed by 1 base and the J gene end by 0 bases; junction bases not matched to a gene: 8. CDR1 is PRHDT, CDR2 FYEKMQ, per germline (reference sequence). CDR3 amino acids: CASSLAGGAPANTGELFF. The CDR3 DNA reads TGTGCCAGCAGCTTAGCGGGGGGAGCGCCTGCGAACACCGGGGAGCTGTTTTTT.

This clonotype was found a few times. The gene calls are TRBV28 and TRBJ2-7; TRBD2 matches at 9 bases. Trimming cost V 7 bases and J 2 bases; bases outside gene matches: 6. This CDR3 comprises 14 residues. Germline values: CDR1 MDHEN, CDR2 SYDVKM. The DNA for the CDR3 is TGTGCCAGCACCATGGCGGGAGGGGCCTACGAGCAGTACTTC. Translation gives CASTMAGGAYEQYF.

This clonotype was seen more than once but under ten times. The chain combines TRBV28 with TRBJ1-1; perhaps TRBD1 as D (5 bases). The CDR3 extends over 14 amino acids. V was clipped by 6 bases and J by 0 bases, with 11 bases between them. Germline V CDR1 and CDR2: MDHEN, SYDVKM. This CDR3 reads CASRPLTVNTEAFF. The DNA of the CDR3 is TGTGCCAGCAGACCCTTGACAGTGAACACTGAAGCTTTCTTT.

This clonotype was counted between two and nine times. The chain carries TRBV20-1 and TRBJ2-5; 7 nucleotides line up with TRBD2. The germline V gene has CDR1 DFQATT and CDR2 SNEGSKA (reference sequence). V was clipped by 1 base and J by 5 bases; unmatched bases: 4. The CDR3 is 13 amino acids. CDR3 DNA: TGCAGTGCTAGAGGGGGGGGGGTGGAGACCCAGTACTTC. This sequence encodes CSARGGGVETQYF.

In its sample, this clonotype was seen many times. The chain carries TRBV2 and TRBJ2-5; D is perhaps TRBD1 (5 bases). Germline V gene sequence: CDR1 SNHLY, CDR2 FYNNEI. Trimming removed 5 bases at V and 4 bases at J, with 14 bases between. This CDR3 is built from 14 residues. The CDR3 DNA reads as TGTGCCAGCAGTTGGGCAGGGAAGCGAGAGACCCAGTACTTC. Protein sequence: CASSWAGKRETQYF.

This clonotype was seen at least ten times. The CDR3 here is CASSPAEGNQPQHF. CDR3 nucleotides: TGTGCCAGCAGCCCGGCGGAGGGGAATCAGCCCCAGCATTTT. The genes are TRBV3-1 and TRBJ1-5, with D possibly TRBD1 on 5 matching bases. V was pared by 4 bases and J by 4 bases, with 11 bases between. This CDR3 is 14 amino acids long. Germline lookup yields CDR1 LGHDT and CDR2 YNNKEL (reference sequence).

In this sample, this clonotype turned up many times. The rearrangement joins TRBV28 to TRBJ1-1, with 8 positions matching TRBD1. The germline CDR1 and CDR2 sequences are MDHEN and SYDVKM. This CDR3 comprises 13 residues. With V trimmed by 6 bases and J by 5 bases, 5 bases remained unmatched. CDR3 nucleotides: TGTGCCAGCAGACACAGGGGGGGTACTGAAGCTTTCTTT. As protein: CASRHRGGTEAFF. Full variable domain (missing parts from reference TRBV28 and TRBJ1-1): DVKVTQSSRYLVKRTGEKVFLECVQDMDHENMFWYRQDPGLGLRLIYFSYDVKMKEKGDIPEGYSVSREKKERFSLILESASTNQTSMYLCASRHRGGTEAFFGQGTRLTVV.

This clonotype was counted many times. The V gene is TRBV3-1, the J gene TRBJ1-1; 8 positions agree with TRBD1. CDR3 size: 15 residues. CDR1 is LGHDT and CDR2 is YNNKEL in the germline V gene (reference sequence). J lost 1 base, V lost 2 bases, and 3 bases had no gene match. CDR3 coding DNA: TGTGCCAGCAGCCAAACAGGGGGTGCGAACACTGAAGCTTTCTTT. Protein: CASSQTGGANTEAFF.

This clonotype was recorded at least ten times. The chain combines TRBV11-1 with TRBJ2-2, with 9 bases matching TRBD1. Germline V gives CDR1 SGHAT, CDR2 FQDESV (reference sequence). CDR3 size: 17 residues. The trim removed 5 bases at V and 5 bases at J, leaving 12 bases unmatched. CDR3 residues: CASSTGQGIRRTGELFF. CDR3 coding DNA: TGTGCCAGCAGCACGGGACAGGGTATACGTCGAACCGGGGAGCTGTTTTTT.

The chain has TRBV19 and TRBJ2-1; a weak D match, TRBD2 (5 bases). The CDR3 consists of 14 residues. Germline lookup yields CDR1 LNHDA and CDR2 SQIVND (reference sequence). V was clipped by 6 bases and J by 7 bases, with 16 bases between them. The CDR3 nucleotides read TGTGCCAGTAGCTCGTCTAGCATTCGGAATGAGCAGTTCTTC. It is translated as CASSSSSIRNEQFF.

There are many counts of this clonotype. This chain connects TRBV5-1 to TRBJ1-2, with TRBD1 identical over 7 bases. From germline, CDR1 is SGHRS and CDR2 YFSETQ. The length of the CDR3 is 15 residues. Trimming removed 4 bases from V and 8 bases from J; junction bases left unmatched: 14. Here the CDR3 reads CASSPYRGSVGGYTF. The CDR3 DNA follows: TGCGCCAGCAGCCCTTACAGGGGCTCTGTTGGCGGCTACACCTTC.

A word on this clonotype: A far larger clone is one base from this, pointing to a likely read error. The chain couples TRBV27 to TRBJ2-2; the D gene is possibly TRBD2 (6 bases). In germline, CDR1 is MNHEY, CDR2 SMNVEV (reference sequence). The CDR3 has 13 amino acids. The CDR3 reads CASNLGGTGELFF. CDR3 coding DNA: TGTGCCAGCAATTTAGGAGGGACCGGGGAGCTGTTTTTT.

This clonotype was detected ten times or more. The J gene is TRBJ2-7, the V gene TRBV12-3 or TRBV12-4; D unresolved. Deletions cut 6 bases from V and 1 base from J, with 7 bases between. This CDR3 region has 12 residues. The DNA for the CDR3 is TGTGCCAGCAGGCAGGATTCCTACGAGCAGTACTTC. Its protein product is CASRQDSYEQYF.

This clonotype was seen repeatedly, ten times or more. The V gene is TRBV11-2, the J gene TRBJ1-4; no clear D gene. Trimming took 1 base from V and 4 from J, leaving 13 bases between them. CDR1 is SGHAT, CDR2 FQNNGV, per germline. This CDR3 comprises 16 residues. In DNA form, the CDR3 reads TGTGCCAGCAGCTTAGGTTTTGGAATCGGTAATGAAAAACTGTTTTTT. Translated, it gives CASSLGFGIGNEKLFF.

Only a few counts were recorded for this clonotype. This sequence joins TRBV6-5 and TRBJ2-2; 9 nucleotides match TRBD2. The CDR3 spans 15 residues. V dropped 3 bases and J dropped 3; count of bases not matched to a gene: 2. Germline V gene data show CDR1 as MNHEY and CDR2 as SVGAGI. The CDR3 DNA follows: TGTGCCAGCAGTTATGGCGGGGGGGACACCGGGGAGCTGTTTTTT. It translates to CASSYGGGDTGELFF.

The genes are TRBV9 and TRBJ2-1; possibly TRBD2 for D (6 bases). The V gene lost 0 bases and the J gene lost 4 bases, with 8 bases spanning the gap. CDR1 SGDLS and CDR2 YYNGEE come from the germline V gene. The length of the CDR3 is 14 residues. CDR3 sequence reads: CASSVGSGYNEQFF. Here the CDR3 DNA reads TGTGCCAGCAGCGTAGGGAGCGGGTACAATGAGCAGTTCTTC.